This T cell receptor beta chain comes out of a study of blood T cell repertoires in COVID-19. Study-wide context: Researchers got acute and convalescent COVID-19 samples from the United States, Italy and Spain.

Per the original methods: Amplification from reference gene primers served as the basis for estimated nucleated cell counts. The repertoire was sequenced with immunoSEQ multiplex PCR; TCRdb's copy has only in-frame clones and lacks some. D and trimming come from the DNA, and the V and J calls and clone size come from that table. There are around 150,000 clones in the sample; around 80% occur only once, and around a fifth lies in the top ten. The CDR3 spans 14 residues. Germline V gene sequence: CDR1 SGHDT, CDR2 YYEEEE. Trimming removed 3 bases at V and 4 bases at J, with 12 bases between. Material for sequencing was peripheral blood. The receptor was derived from a woman of 80 years or more with acute or convalescent COVID-19. The V gene is TRBV5-6, the J gene TRBJ2-3; D might be TRBD2 (6 bases). The CDR3 DNA is TGTGCCAGCAGCTCCGGGACTTTTTCAGATACGCAGTATTTT. It yields the protein CASSSGTFSDTQYF.